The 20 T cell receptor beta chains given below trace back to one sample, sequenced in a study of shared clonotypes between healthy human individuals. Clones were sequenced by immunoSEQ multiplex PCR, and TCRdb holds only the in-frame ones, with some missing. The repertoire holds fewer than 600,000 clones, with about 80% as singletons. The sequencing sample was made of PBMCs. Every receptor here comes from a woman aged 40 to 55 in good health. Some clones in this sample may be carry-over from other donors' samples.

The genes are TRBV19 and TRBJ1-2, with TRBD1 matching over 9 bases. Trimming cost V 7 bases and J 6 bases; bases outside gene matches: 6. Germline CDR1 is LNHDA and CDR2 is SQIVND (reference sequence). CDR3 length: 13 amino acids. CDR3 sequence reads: CASTSQGANGYTF. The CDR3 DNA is TGTGCCAGTACCTCACAGGGGGCGAATGGCTACACCTTC.

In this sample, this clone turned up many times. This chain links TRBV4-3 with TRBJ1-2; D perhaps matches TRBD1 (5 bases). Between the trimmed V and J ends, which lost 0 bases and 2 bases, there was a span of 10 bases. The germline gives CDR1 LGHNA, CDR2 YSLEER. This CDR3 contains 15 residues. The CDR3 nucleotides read TGCGCCAGCAGCCAAGATCCGTGGGGGAACTATGGCTACACCTTC. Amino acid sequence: CASSQDPWGNYGYTF.

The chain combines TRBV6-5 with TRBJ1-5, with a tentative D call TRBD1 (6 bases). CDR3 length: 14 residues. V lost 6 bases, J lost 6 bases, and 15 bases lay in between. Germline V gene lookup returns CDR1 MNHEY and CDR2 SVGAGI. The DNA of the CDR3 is TGTGCCAGCAGACTGGCAGGGGAGGGTCAGCCCCAGCATTTT. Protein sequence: CASRLAGEGQPQHF.

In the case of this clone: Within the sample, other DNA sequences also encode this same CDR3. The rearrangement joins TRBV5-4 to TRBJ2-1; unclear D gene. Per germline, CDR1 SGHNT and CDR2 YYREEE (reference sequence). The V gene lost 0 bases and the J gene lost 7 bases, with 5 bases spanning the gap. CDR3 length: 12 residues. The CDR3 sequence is CASSLDGNEQFF. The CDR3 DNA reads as TGTGCCAGCAGCTTGGACGGGAATGAGCAGTTCTTC.

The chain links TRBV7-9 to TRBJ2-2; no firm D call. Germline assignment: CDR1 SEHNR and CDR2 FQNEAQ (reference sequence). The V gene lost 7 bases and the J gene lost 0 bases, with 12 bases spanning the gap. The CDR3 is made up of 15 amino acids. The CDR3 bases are TGTGCCAGCAAATACTTAAACGCGAACACCGGGGAGCTGTTTTTT. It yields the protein CASKYLNANTGELFF.

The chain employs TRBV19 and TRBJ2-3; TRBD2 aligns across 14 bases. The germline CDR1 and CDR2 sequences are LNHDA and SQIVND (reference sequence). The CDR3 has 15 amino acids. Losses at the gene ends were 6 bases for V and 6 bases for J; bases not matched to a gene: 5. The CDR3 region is CASRSGLAGVDTQYF. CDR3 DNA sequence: TGTGCCAGTAGATCGGGACTAGCGGGAGTGGATACGCAGTATTTT.

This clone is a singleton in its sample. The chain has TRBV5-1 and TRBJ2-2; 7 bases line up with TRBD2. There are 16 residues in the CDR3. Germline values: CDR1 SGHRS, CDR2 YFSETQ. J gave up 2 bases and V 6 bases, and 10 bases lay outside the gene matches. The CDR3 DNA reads TGCGCCAGCATCTCTGGGGGAGGGCGAAACACCGGGGAGCTGTTTTTT. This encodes CASISGGGRNTGELFF.

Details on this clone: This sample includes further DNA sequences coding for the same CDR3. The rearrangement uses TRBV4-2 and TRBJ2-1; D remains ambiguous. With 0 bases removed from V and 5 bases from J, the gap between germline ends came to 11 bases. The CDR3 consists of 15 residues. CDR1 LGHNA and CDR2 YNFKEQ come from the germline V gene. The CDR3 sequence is CASSQDGGSHNEQFF. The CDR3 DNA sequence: TGTGCCAGCAGCCAAGATGGTGGATCCCACAATGAGCAGTTCTTC.

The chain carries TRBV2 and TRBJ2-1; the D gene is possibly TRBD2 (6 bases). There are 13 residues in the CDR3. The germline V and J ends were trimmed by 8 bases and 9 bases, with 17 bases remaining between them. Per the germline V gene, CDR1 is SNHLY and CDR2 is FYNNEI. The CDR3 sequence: CASGGWGIGEQFF. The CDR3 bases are TGTGCCAGCGGGGGGTGGGGAATCGGTGAGCAGTTCTTC.

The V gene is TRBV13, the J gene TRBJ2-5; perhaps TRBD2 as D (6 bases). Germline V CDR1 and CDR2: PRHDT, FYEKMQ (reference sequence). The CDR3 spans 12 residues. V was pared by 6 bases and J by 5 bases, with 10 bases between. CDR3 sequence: CASSPGSETQYF. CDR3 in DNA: TGTGCCAGCAGTCCCGGGAGCGAGACCCAGTACTTC.

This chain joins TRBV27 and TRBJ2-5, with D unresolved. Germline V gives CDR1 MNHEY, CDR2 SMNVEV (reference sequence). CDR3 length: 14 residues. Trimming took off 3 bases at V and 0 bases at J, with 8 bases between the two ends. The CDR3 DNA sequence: TGTGCCAGCAGTTTCATCGGTCACCAAGAGACCCAGTACTTC. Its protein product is CASSFIGHQETQYF.

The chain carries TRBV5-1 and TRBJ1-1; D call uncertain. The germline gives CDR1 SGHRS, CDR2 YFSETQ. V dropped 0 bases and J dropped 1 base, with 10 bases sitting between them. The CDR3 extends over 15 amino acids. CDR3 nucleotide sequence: TGCGCCAGCAGCTTGGAGGCAGCAAGGAACACTGAAGCTTTCTTT. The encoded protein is CASSLEAARNTEAFF.

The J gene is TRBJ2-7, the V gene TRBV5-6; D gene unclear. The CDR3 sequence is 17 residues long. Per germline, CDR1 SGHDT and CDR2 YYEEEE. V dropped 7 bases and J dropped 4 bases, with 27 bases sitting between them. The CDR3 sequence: CASPFYLTGADLYEQYF. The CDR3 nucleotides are TGTGCCAGCCCCTTCTATTTAACTGGTGCGGATTTGTACGAGCAGTACTTC.

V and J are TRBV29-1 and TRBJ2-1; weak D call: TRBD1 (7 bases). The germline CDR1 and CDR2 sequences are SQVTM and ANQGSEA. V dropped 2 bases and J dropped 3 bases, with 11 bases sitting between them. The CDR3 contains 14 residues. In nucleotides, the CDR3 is TGCAGCGTTGAACAGGGGGGAGGCTACAATGAGCAGTTCTTC. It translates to CSVEQGGGYNEQFF.

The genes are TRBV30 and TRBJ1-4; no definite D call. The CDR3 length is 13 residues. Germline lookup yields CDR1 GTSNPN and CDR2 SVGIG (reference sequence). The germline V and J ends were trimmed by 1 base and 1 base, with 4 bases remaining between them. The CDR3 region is CAWSDRTNEKLFF. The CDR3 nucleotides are TGTGCCTGGAGTGACAGAACTAATGAAAAACTGTTTTTT.

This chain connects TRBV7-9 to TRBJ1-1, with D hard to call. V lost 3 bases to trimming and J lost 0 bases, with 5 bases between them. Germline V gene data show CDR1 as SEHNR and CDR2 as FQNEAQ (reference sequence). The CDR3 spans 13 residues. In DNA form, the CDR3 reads TGTGCCAGCAGCTTTGCGGTGAACACTGAAGCTTTCTTT. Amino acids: CASSFAVNTEAFF.

The CDR3 bases are TGTGCCAGCCTCTGGGGCAGGGCCTCCTACAATGAGCAGTTCTTC. Translated: CASLWGRASYNEQFF. The chain carries TRBV2 and TRBJ2-1; D possibly corresponds to TRBD1 (5 bases). This CDR3 region has 15 residues. V lost 8 bases to trimming and J lost 0 bases, with 14 bases between them. The germline V gene encodes CDR1 SNHLY and CDR2 FYNNEI.

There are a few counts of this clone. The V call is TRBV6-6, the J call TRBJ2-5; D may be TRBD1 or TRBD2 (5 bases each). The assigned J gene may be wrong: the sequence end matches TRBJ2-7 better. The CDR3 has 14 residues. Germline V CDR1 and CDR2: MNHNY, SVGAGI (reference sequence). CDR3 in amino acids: CASSYIGTGYEQYF. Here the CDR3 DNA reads TGTGCCAGCAGTTACATTGGGACGGGGTACGAGCAGTACTTC.

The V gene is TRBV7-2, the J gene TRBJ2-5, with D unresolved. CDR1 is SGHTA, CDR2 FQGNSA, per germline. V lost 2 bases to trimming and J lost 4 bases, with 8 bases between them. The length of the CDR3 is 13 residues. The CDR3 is CASSLNSGETQYF. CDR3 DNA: TGTGCCAGCAGCTTAAACTCTGGAGAGACCCAGTACTTC.

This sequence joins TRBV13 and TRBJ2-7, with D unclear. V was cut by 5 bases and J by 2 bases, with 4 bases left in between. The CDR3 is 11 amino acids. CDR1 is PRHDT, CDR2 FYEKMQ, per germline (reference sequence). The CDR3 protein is CASSGPYEQYF. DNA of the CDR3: TGTGCCAGCAGCGGACCCTACGAGCAGTACTTC.